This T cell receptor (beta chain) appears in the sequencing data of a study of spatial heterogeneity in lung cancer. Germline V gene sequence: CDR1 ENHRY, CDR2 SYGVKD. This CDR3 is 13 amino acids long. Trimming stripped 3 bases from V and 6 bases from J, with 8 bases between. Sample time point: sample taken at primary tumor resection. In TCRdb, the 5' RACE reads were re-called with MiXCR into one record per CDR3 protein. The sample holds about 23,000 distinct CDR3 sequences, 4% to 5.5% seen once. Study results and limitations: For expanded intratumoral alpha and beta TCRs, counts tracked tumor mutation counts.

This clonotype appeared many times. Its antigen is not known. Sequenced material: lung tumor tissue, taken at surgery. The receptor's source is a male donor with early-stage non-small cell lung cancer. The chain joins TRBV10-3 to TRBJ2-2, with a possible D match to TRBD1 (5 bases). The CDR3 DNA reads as TGTGCCATCAGTGATGAAGGGGCCGGGGAGCTGTTTTTT. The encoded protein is CAISDEGAGELFF.